The present T cell receptor (beta chain) was sequenced within a study of identical twins. This CDR3 has 15 residues. Germline lookup yields CDR1 SNHLY and CDR2 FYNNEI. Between the trimmed V and J ends, which lost 7 bases and 3 bases, there was a span of 19 bases. General study results and limits: Without tracking the same donors, conclusions rested on cross-sectional statistical analysis. There were fewer insertions in abundant cord blood beta clonotypes, but memory repertoires showed no such pattern. Twins' excess sharing was less marked for out-of-frame beta sequences.

MiXCR, applied by TCRdb to the 5' RACE reads, yields one record per CDR3 protein. The table shows around 280,000 distinct CDR3 sequences, with approximately 8% occurring only once. This clonotype was observed many times. What it recognizes is unknown. No donor was unhealthy or non-Caucasian. The sample also formed part of further work on yellow fever vaccine responses in identical twins.

V is TRBV2 and J is TRBJ2-7, with TRBD1 as a possible D gene (6 bases). The receptor comes from a young woman in good health. Sequencing input: memory (CD45RO+) T cells sorted from blood. The CDR3 nucleotides read TGTGCCAGCAAAATCTGGCAGGGGTCGGACTACGAGCAGTACGTC. Residues: CASKIWQGSDYEQYV.